These 4 T cell receptor beta chains came from one sample sequenced in a study of regulatory T cells in long-lasting Graves disease. Time point noted: newly diagnosed GD, antithyroid drugs for less than 3 months. The TCR library was made from RNA that had been extracted from PBMCs in TRIzol. Investigators prepared the TCR beta libraries by applying iRepertoire HTBI primers and Arm-PCR of CDR3 regions. TCRdb processed the multiplex PCR reads anew with MiXCR; each CDR3 protein has one entry. The sample shows 530,000 or so distinct CDR3 sequences, about 16% of them seen only once. The data also belong to a second study, concerning T cells in Graves' hyperthyroidism and ophthalmopathy.

The sequencing here drew on peripheral blood mononuclear cells (PBMCs), taken at new diagnosis, from a patient treated with antithyroid drugs. The receptors shown here come from a man aged 18-30 years with Graves disease.

The sample holds many counts of this clonotype. V gene TRBV6-2 or TRBV6-3 combines with J gene TRBJ2-3; 8 nucleotides agree with TRBD2. V was pared by 4 bases and J by 10 bases, with 16 bases of the junction left unmatched. The CDR3 runs to 16 residues. Germline assignment: CDR1 MNHEY and CDR2 SVGEGT. The CDR3 DNA is TGTGCCAGCAGTTTCCAACCGGGACTAGGTCCCTCGGCGCAGTATTTT. Translated, it gives CASSFQPGLGPSAQYF.

This clonotype appeared a few times. The genes are TRBV12-3 or TRBV12-4 and TRBJ2-5; perhaps TRBD1 as D (6 bases). This CDR3 has 12 residues. V was shortened by 7 bases and J by 5 bases, with 11 bases between the two germline ends. The CDR3 bases are TGTGCCAGCACCCAGCAGGGGGAGACCCAGTACTTC. This translates into CASTQQGETQYF.

This clonotype was observed at least ten times. The chain links TRBV5-1 to TRBJ1-2; 7 bases are a match to TRBD1. Germline V CDR1 and CDR2: SGHRS, YFSETQ. The trim removed 4 bases at V and 1 base at J, leaving 7 bases unmatched. CDR3 length: 15 residues. CDR3 coding DNA: TGCGCCAGCAGCCTCAGACAGGGAAGTAACTATGGCTACACCTTC. This translates into CASSLRQGSNYGYTF. Combining the CDR3 with reference TRBV5-1 and TRBJ1-2 gives the whole variable domain KAGVTQTPRYLIKTRGQQVTLSCSPISGHRSVSWYQQTPGQGLQFLFEYFSETQRNKGNFPGRFSGRQFSNSRSEMNVSTLELGDSALYLCASSLRQGSNYGYTFGSGTRLTVV.

V and J are TRBV4-1 and TRBJ2-7, with D hard to call. V lost 4 bases and J 7 bases, leaving 23 bases between the germline ends. CDR1 is MGHRA and CDR2 is YSYEKL in the germline V gene. This CDR3 comprises 16 residues. The CDR3 sequence is CASSPPLSVLVDEQYF. The CDR3 nucleotides read TGCGCCAGCAGCCCCCCTCTCTCGGTTCTTGTAGATGAGCAGTACTTC.